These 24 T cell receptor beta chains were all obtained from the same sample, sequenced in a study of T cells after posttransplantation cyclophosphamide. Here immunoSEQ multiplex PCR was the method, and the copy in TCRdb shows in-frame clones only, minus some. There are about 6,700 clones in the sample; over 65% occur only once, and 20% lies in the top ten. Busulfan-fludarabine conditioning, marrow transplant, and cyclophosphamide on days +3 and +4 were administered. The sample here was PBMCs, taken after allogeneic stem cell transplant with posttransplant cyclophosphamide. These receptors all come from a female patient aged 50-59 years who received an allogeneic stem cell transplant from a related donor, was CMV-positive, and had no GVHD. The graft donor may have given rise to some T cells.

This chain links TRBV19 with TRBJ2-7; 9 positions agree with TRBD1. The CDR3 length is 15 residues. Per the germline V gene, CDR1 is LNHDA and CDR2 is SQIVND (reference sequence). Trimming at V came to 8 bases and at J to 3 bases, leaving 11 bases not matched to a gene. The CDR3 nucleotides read TGTGCCAGTTCTCATGGAGGGACAGGGATCTACGAGCAGTACTTC. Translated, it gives CASSHGGTGIYEQYF.

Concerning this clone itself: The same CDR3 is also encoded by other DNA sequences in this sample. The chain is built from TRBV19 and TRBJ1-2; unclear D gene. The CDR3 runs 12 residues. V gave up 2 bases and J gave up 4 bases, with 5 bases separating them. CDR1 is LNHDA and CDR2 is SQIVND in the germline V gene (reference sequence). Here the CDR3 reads CASSISVYGYTF. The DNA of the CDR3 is TGTGCCAGTAGTATATCCGTCTATGGCTACACCTTC.

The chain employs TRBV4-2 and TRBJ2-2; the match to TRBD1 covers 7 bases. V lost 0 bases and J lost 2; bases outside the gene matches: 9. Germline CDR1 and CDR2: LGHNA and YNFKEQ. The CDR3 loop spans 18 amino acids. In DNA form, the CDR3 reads TGTGCCAGCAGCCAAGATCTGAGGGACAGCCGTAACACCGGGGAGCTGTTTTTT. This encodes CASSQDLRDSRNTGELFF.

Here the CDR3 reads CASSLDRDRRNEKLFF. The CDR3 DNA reads as TGTGCCAGCAGCTTAGACCGGGACAGGAGAAATGAAAAACTGTTTTTT. This chain joins TRBV7-8 and TRBJ1-4, with 8 bases matching TRBD1. Germline V gene sequence: CDR1 SGHVS, CDR2 FQNEAQ. The CDR3 contains 16 residues. After removal of 1 base from V and 5 bases from J, the junction contained 6 bases not matched to a gene.

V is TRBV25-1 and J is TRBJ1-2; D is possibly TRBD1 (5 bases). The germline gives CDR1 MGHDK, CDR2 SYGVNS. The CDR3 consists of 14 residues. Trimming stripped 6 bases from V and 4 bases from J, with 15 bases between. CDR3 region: CASRTGTESYGYTF. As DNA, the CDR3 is TGTGCCAGCAGGACCGGGACTGAATCCTATGGCTACACCTTC.

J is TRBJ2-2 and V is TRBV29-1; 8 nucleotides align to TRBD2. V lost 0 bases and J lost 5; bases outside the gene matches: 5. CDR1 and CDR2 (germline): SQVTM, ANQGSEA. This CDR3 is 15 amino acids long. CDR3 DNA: TGCAGCGTTGAAGACGGAGCTAGCGGGACCGGGGAGCTGTTTTTT. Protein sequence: CSVEDGASGTGELFF.

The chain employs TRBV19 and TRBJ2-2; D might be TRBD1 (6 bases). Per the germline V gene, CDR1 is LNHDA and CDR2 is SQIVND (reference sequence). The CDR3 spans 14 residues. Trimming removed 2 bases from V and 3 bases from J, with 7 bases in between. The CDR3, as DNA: TGTGCCAGTAGTATACACAGGGACACCGGGGAGCTGTTTTTT. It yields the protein CASSIHRDTGELFF.

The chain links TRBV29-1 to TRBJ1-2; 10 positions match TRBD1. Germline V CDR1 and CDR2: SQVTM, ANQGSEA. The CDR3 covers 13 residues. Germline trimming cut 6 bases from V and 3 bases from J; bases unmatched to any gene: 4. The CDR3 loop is CSVGGTGDYGYTF. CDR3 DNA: TGCAGCGTGGGGGGGACAGGGGACTATGGCTACACCTTC. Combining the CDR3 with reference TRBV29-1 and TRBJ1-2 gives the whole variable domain SAVISQKPSRDICQRGTSLTIQCQVDSQVTMMFWYRQQPGQSLTLIATANQGSEATYESGFVIDKFPISRPNLTFSTLTVSNMSPEDSSIYLCSVGGTGDYGYTFGSGTRLTVV.

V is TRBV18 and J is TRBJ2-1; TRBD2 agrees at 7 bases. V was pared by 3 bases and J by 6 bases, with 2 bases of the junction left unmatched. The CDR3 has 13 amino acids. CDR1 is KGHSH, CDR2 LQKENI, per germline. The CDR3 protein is CASSPGGGNEQFF. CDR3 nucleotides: TGTGCCAGCTCACCCGGCGGGGGCAATGAGCAGTTCTTC.

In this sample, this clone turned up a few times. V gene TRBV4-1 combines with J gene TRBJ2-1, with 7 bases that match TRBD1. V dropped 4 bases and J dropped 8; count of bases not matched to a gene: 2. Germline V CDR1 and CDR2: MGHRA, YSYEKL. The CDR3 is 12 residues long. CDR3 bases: TGCGCCAGCAGCCGGCAGGGGGATGAGCAGTTCTTC. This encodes CASSRQGDEQFF.

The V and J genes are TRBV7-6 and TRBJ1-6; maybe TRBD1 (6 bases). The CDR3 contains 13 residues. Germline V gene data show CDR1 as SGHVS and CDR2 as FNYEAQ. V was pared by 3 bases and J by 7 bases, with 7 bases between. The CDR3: CASSLTGNSPLHF. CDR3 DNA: TGTGCCAGCAGCTTGACAGGAAATTCACCCCTCCACTTT.

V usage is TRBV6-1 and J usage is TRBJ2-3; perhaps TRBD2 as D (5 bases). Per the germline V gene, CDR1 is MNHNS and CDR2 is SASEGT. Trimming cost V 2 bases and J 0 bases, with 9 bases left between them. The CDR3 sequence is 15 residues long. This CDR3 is CASSETSISTDTQYF. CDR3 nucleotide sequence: TGTGCCAGCAGTGAAACTAGTATTAGCACAGATACGCAGTATTTT.

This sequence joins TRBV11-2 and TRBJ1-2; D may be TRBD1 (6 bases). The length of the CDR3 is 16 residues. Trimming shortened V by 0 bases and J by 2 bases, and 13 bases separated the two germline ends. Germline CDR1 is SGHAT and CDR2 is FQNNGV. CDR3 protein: CASSLDRDISNYGYTF. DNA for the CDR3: TGTGCCAGCAGCTTAGATCGGGACATATCCAACTATGGCTACACCTTC.

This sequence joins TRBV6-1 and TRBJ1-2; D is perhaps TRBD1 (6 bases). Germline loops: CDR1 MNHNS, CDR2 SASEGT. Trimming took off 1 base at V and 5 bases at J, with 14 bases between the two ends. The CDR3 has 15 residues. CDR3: CASSEVSGALYGYTF. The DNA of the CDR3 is TGTGCCAGCAGTGAAGTTTCAGGGGCGCTATATGGCTACACCTTC.

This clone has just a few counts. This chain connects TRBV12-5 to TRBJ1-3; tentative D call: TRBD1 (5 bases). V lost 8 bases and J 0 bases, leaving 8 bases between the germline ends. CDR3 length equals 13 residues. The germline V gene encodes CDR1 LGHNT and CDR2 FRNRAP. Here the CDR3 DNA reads TGTGCTAGTCCCAGGGACTCTGGAAACACCATATATTTT. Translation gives CASPRDSGNTIYF.

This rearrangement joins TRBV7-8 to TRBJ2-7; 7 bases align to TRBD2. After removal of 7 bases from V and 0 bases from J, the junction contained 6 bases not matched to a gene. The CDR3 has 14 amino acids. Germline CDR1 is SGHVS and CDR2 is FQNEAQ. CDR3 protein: CASTLGGFSYEQYF. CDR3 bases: TGTGCCAGCACCTTGGGAGGGTTCTCCTACGAGCAGTACTTC.

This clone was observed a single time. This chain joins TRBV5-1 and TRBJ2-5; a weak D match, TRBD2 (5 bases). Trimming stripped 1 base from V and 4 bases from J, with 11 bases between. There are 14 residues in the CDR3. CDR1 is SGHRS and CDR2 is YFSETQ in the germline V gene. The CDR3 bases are TGCGCCAGCAGCTTGAGGCTAGGAGGAGAGACCCAGTACTTC. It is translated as CASSLRLGGETQYF.

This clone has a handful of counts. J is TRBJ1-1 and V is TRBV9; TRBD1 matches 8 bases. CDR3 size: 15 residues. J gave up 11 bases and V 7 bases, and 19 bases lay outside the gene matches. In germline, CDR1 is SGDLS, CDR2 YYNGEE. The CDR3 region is CASGRGTGPSFRAFF. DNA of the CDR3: TGTGCCAGCGGACGCGGGACAGGACCCAGTTTTCGGGCTTTCTTT.

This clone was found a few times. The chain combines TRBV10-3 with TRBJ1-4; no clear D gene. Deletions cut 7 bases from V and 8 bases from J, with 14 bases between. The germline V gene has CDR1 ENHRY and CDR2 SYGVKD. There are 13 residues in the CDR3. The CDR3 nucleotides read TGTGCCATCACGAGGGCAGAAGGGGAAAAACTGTTTTTT. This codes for CAITRAEGEKLFF.

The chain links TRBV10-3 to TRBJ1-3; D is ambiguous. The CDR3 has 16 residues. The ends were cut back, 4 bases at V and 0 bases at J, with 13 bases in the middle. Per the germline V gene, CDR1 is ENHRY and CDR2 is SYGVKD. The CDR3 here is CAISGGAPSSGNTIYF. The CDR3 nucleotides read TGTGCCATCAGTGGAGGTGCCCCGAGCTCTGGAAACACCATATATTTT.

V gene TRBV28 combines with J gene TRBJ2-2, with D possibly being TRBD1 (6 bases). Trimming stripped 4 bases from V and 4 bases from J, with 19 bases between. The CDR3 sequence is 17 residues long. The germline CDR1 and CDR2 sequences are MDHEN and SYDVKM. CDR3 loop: CASSSIGGPAGTGELFF. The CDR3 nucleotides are TGTGCCAGCAGTTCAATAGGGGGTCCGGCTGGCACCGGGGAGCTGTTTTTT.

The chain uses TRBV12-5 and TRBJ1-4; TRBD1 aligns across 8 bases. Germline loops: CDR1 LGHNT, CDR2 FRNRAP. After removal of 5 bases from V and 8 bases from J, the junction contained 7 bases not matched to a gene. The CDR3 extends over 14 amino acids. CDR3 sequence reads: CASGIDRGREKLFF. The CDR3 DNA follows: TGTGCTAGTGGTATCGACAGGGGAAGAGAAAAACTGTTTTTT.

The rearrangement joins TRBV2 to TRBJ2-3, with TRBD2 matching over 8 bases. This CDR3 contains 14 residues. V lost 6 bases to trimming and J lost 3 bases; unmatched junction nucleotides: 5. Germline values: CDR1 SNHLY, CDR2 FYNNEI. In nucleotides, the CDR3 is TGTGCCAGCAGCAGCGGGGGTTGGACAGATACGCAGTATTTT. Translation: CASSSGGWTDTQYF. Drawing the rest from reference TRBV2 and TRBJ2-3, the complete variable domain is EPEVTQTPSHQVTQMGQEVILRCVPISNHLYFYWYRQILGQKVEFLVSFYNNEISEKSEIFDDQFSVERPDGSNFTLKIRSTKLEDSAMYFCASSSGGWTDTQYFGPGTRLTVL.

DNA for the CDR3: TGCGCCAGCAGCTGGACAGGTCTGAACACTGAAGCTTTCTTT. Translation gives CASSWTGLNTEAFF. J is TRBJ1-1 and V is TRBV5-1; 7 bases align to TRBD1. The CDR3 consists of 14 residues. J was trimmed by 0 bases and V by 3 bases; bases with no gene match: 2. Germline values: CDR1 SGHRS, CDR2 YFSETQ.